This T cell receptor (beta chain) was retrieved from a study of cytomegalovirus exposure and HLA in healthy donors. Broader study findings: The study assumed roughly uniform donor sequencing depth for presence/absence analyses. Most TCR beta V segments were productive about 90% or about 30% of the time in an earlier analysis.

The PCR made use of 60 Vbeta and 13 Jbeta primers. The method was immunoSEQ multiplex PCR; TCRdb's version includes in-frame clones alone and lacks a portion of them. In the table there are roughly 67,000 clones, around 80% of which are singletons. For this clone: The target antigen is unknown.

This CDR3 spans 16 amino acids. V dropped 5 bases and J dropped 2; count of bases not matched to a gene: 7. Germline-derived CDR1 and CDR2 are MNHEY and SMNVEV (reference sequence). The chain uses TRBV27 and TRBJ2-1; 9 nucleotides match TRBD2. The sequence derives from a man aged 35 to 55 in good health and CMV-seronegative. The specimen was PBMCs. CDR3 in DNA: TGTGCCAGCAGTGCCCTCGGCGGGGGGGCCTACAATGAGCAGTTCTTC. Its translation: CASSALGGGAYNEQFF.